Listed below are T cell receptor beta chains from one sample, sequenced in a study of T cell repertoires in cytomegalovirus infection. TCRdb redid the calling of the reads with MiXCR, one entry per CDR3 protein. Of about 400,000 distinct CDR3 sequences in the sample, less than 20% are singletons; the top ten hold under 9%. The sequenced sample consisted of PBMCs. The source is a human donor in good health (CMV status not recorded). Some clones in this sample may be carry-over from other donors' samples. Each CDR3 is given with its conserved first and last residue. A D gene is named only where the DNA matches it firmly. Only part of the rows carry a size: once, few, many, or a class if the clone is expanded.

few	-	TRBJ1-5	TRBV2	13	CASNGQYNQPQHF	TGTGCCAGCAACGGACAGTACAATCAGCCCCAGCATTTT
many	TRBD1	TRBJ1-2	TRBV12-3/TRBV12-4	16	CASSYWTGGAPYGYTF	TGTGCCAGCAGTTACTGGACAGGGGGCGCGCCCTATGGCTACACCTTC
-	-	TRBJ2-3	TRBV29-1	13	CSVDYLAADTQYF	TGCAGCGTTGATTACCTGGCAGCAGATACGCAGTATTTT
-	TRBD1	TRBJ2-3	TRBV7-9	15	CASSLGQGALDTQYF	TGTGCCAGCAGCCTCGGACAGGGGGCTCTAGATACGCAGTATTTT
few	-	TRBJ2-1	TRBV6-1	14	CASNDPQSYNEQFF	TGTGCCAGCAATGACCCCCAATCCTACAATGAGCAGTTCTTC
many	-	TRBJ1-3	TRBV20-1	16	CSARDDTLPWGNTIYF	TGCAGTGCTAGAGATGACACTCTCCCGTGGGGAAACACCATATATTTT
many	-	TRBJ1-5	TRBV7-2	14	CASSYREGNQPQHF	TGTGCCAGCAGCTACAGGGAGGGCAATCAGCCCCAGCATTTT
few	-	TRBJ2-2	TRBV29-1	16	CSVETYYSANTGELFF	TGCAGCGTTGAGACTTATTATAGCGCGAACACCGGGGAGCTGTTTTTT
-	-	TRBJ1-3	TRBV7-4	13	CASSLIVLDTIYF	TGTGCCAGCAGCTTAATCGTCCTCGACACCATATATTTT
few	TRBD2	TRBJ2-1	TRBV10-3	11	CAISERGEEFF	TGTGCCATCAGTGAGCGGGGGGAAGAGTTCTTC
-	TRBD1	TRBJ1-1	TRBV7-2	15	CASSLERTGVTEAFF	TGTGCCAGCAGCTTAGAACGGACAGGGGTCACTGAAGCTTTCTTT
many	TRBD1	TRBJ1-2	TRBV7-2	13	CASSPNRGAGYTF	TGTGCCAGCAGCCCCAACAGGGGAGCCGGCTACACCTTC
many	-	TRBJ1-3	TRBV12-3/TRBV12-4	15	CASSLRAREGNTIYF	TGTGCCAGCAGTCTAAGGGCCCGAGAAGGAAACACCATATATTTT
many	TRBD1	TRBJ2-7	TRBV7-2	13	CASSSRQGGEQYF	TGTGCCAGCAGCTCTCGACAGGGGGGCGAGCAGTACTTC
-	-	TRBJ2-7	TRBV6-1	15	CASSEGGPGYYEQYF	TGTGCCAGCAGTGAGGGCGGACCGGGGTACTACGAGCAGTACTTC